Each of the 14 T cell receptor beta chains below was sequenced from the same sample in a study of blood T cell repertoires in COVID-19 (dated by TCRdb to the early 2020s). The method was the immunoSEQ multiplex PCR assay. Not all clones reach the TCRdb copy of this immuneACCESS table, which keeps in-frame sequences only. Checked studies attribute under half of the gap to unresolved V genes and leave the rest unexplained. The sample has 90,000 to 120,000 clones on record, 84% of them singletons. 4.2% of the sample is held by the ten biggest clonotypes. Sequenced: peripheral blood. These receptors came from a human donor in a cohort sampled during active COVID-19.

The chain joins TRBV9 to TRBJ1-5; weak D call: TRBD1 (5 bases). The length of the CDR3 is 15 residues. V was trimmed by 4 bases and J by 2 bases, leaving 13 bases between them. CDR1 is SGDLS, CDR2 YYNGEE, per germline. For the CDR3, the DNA is TGTGCCAGCAGCAGGGGCTGGCTTGGCAATCAGCCCCAGCATTTT. Amino acids: CASSRGWLGNQPQHF. Full variable domain (outside the CDR3, taken from reference TRBV9 and TRBJ1-5): DSGVTQTPKHLITATGQRVTLRCSPRSGDLSVYWYQQSLDQGLQFLIQYYNGEERAKGNILERFSAQQFPDLHSELNLSSLELGDSALYFCASSRGWLGNQPQHFGDGTRLSIL.

The rearrangement joins TRBV2 to TRBJ1-2; D not certain. The CDR3 length is 12 residues. In germline, CDR1 is SNHLY, CDR2 FYNNEI. The ends were cut back, 11 bases at V and 7 bases at J, with 17 bases in the middle. The CDR3 here is CAGSLNSGGYTF. CDR3 sequence (DNA): TGTGCCGGGAGCTTAAATAGTGGTGGCTACACCTTC.

The V gene is TRBV4-2, the J gene TRBJ1-1, with a possible D match to TRBD1 (5 bases). Germline CDR1 reads LGHNA; CDR2 reads YNFKEQ. V was cut by 2 bases and J by 0 bases, with 22 bases left in between. The CDR3 has 19 amino acids. CDR3 in DNA: TGTGCCAGCAGCCAAAAGTCAGGTGGGGGGGGGTTGGTGAACACTGAAGCTTTCTTT. Protein sequence: CASSQKSGGGGLVNTEAFF.

The rearrangement joins TRBV19 to TRBJ2-5; no clear D gene. Trimming left V 3 bases short and J 0 bases short, with 8 bases between. Looked up from germline, CDR1 is LNHDA and CDR2 is SQIVND (reference sequence). The CDR3 consists of 14 residues. In DNA, the CDR3 is TGTGCCAGTAGTATCCTCAGGTACCAAGAGACCCAGTACTTC. Translated: CASSILRYQETQYF.

The V call is TRBV11-2, the J call TRBJ2-1; TRBD2 agrees at 8 bases. Germline values: CDR1 SGHAT, CDR2 FQNNGV. Trimming cost V 5 bases and J 6 bases; bases outside gene matches: 3. This CDR3 has 13 amino acids. CDR3 bases: TGTGCCAGCAGCCCGACTAGCGTCAATGAGCAGTTCTTC. Encoded protein: CASSPTSVNEQFF.

The rearrangement joins TRBV9 to TRBJ2-7, with D perhaps matching TRBD1 (5 bases). Between the trimmed V and J ends, which lost 0 bases and 1 base, there was a span of 8 bases. This CDR3 is built from 14 residues. Looked up from germline, CDR1 is SGDLS and CDR2 is YYNGEE. The CDR3 DNA reads as TGTGCCAGCAGCGTAGGTGACAGTTCCTACGAGCAGTACTTC. Residues: CASSVGDSSYEQYF.

The chain is built from TRBV9 and TRBJ2-6; D is unclear. With 6 bases removed from V and 1 base from J, the gap between germline ends came to 5 bases. CDR3 length: 13 amino acids. CDR1 is SGDLS and CDR2 is YYNGEE in the germline V gene. CDR3 nucleotides: TGTGCCAGCACGAGTTCTGGGGCCAACGTCCTGACTTTC. Protein sequence: CASTSSGANVLTF. Using reference TRBV9 and TRBJ2-6 for the parts outside the CDR3, the full variable domain is DSGVTQTPKHLITATGQRVTLRCSPRSGDLSVYWYQQSLDQGLQFLIQYYNGEERAKGNILERFSAQQFPDLHSELNLSSLELGDSALYFCASTSSGANVLTFGAGSRLTVL.

This CDR3 reads CASGLGSGNTDTQYF. DNA for the CDR3: TGTGCTAGTGGTTTGGGTAGCGGAAACACAGATACGCAGTATTTT. The V gene is TRBV12-5, the J gene TRBJ2-3, with D tentatively TRBD2 (6 bases). The germline CDR1 and CDR2 sequences are LGHNT and FRNRAP. Trimming took off 1 base at V and 2 bases at J, with 10 bases between the two ends. The CDR3 has 15 amino acids.

This clone appeared a single time. The chain joins TRBV6-6 to TRBJ1-5; D possibly corresponds to TRBD1 (5 bases). This CDR3 is 20 amino acids long. The germline V and J ends were trimmed by 6 bases and 1 base, with 28 bases remaining between them. In germline, CDR1 is MNHNY, CDR2 SVGAGI (reference sequence). As DNA, the CDR3 is TGTGCCAGCAGCCCATCGGGGGAAGGGTGGGCGGATGGGAGCAATCAGCCCCAGCATTTT. Translated: CASSPSGEGWADGSNQPQHF.

The rearrangement links TRBV18 to TRBJ2-5, with unresolved D. V lost 4 bases and J 1 base, leaving 7 bases between the germline ends. In germline, CDR1 is KGHSH, CDR2 LQKENI. The CDR3 has 13 residues. In DNA form, the CDR3 reads TGTGCCAGCTCACTTCTCTTCCAAGAGACCCAGTACTTC. Protein product: CASSLLFQETQYF.

This chain links TRBV7-2 with TRBJ1-2, with TRBD1 identical over 8 bases. J was trimmed by 2 bases and V by 5 bases; bases with no gene match: 10. CDR1 and CDR2 (germline): SGHTA, FQGNSA. This CDR3 contains 16 residues. The CDR3 is CASSPDRDRNNYGYTF. CDR3 DNA sequence: TGTGCCAGCAGCCCAGACCGGGACAGGAACAACTATGGCTACACCTTC.

This clone was seen more than once but under ten times. The rearrangement links TRBV30 to TRBJ2-6, with 7 bases fitting TRBD2. Trimming at V came to 4 bases and at J to 4 bases, leaving 10 bases not matched to a gene. CDR3 length equals 16 residues. Germline V CDR1 and CDR2: GTSNPN, SVGIG (reference sequence). The CDR3 coding sequence is TGTGCCTGGACAGGCGGGAGTGGTGCCGGGGCCAACGTCCTGACTTTC. Its protein product is CAWTGGSGAGANVLTF. The full variable domain, with the rest looked up from reference TRBV30 and TRBJ2-6, is SQTIHQWPATLVQPVGSPLSLECTVEGTSNPNLYWYRQAAGRGLQLLFYSVGIGQISSEVPQNLSASRPQDRQFILSSKKLLLSDSGFYLCAWTGGSGAGANVLTFGAGSRLTVL.

The gene calls are TRBV5-1 and TRBJ2-5; D might be TRBD1 (6 bases). Trimming shortened V by 4 bases and J by 2 bases, and 15 bases separated the two germline ends. Germline assignment: CDR1 SGHRS and CDR2 YFSETQ. This CDR3 has 15 amino acids. The CDR3 nucleotides read TGCGCCAGCAGCCCAACCCCGGGACAACAAGAGACCCAGTACTTC. This gives the protein CASSPTPGQQETQYF.

The chain carries TRBV28 and TRBJ1-2, with 12 bases fitting TRBD1. The CDR3 length is 14 residues. After removal of 5 bases from V and 8 bases from J, the junction contained 6 bases not matched to a gene. Germline V gene data show CDR1 as MDHEN and CDR2 as SYDVKM. CDR3 sequence (DNA): TGTGCCAGCAGTAGCGCCGGGACAGGGGGCGGCTACACCTTC. Translating it yields CASSSAGTGGGYTF.